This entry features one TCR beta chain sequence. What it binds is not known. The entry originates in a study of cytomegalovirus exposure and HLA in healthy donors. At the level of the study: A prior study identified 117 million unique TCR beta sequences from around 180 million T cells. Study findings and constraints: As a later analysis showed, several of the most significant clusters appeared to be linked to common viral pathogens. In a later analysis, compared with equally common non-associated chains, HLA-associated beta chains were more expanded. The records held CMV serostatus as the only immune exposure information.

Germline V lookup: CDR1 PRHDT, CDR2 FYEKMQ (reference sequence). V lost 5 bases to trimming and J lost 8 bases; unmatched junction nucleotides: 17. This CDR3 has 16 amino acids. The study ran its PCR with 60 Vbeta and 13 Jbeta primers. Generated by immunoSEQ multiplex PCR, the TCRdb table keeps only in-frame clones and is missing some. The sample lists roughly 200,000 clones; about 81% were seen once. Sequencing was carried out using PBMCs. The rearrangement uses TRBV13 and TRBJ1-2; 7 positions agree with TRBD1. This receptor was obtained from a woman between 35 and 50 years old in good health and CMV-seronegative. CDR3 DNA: TGTGCCAGCAGCGATAACCTGGGGGGACAGCGCACAGGCTACACCTTC. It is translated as CASSDNLGGQRTGYTF.